This entry concerns a single T cell receptor (beta chain). Antigen unknown. The data are from a study of beta chain features in type 1 diabetes. Regarding the study as a whole: All four CD4+ subsets from Type 1 diabetes patients carried moderately but significantly shorter TCRB CDR3s.

Each of the sorted populations had a purity greater than 95%. All of the isolated RNA was reverse transcribed, so expressed TCRB transcripts were sequenced. TCRdb's copy holds only in-frame clones and misses some; the assay was immunoSEQ multiplex PCR. Here the sample spans over 20,000 clones, almost 50% being singletons. Germline V gives CDR1 SNHLY, CDR2 FYNNEI. The CDR3 loop spans 15 amino acids. Trimming pared 3 bases from V and 1 base from J, leaving 10 bases between. This clonotype was obtained from a man aged 25 to 40 with type 1 diabetes. Sequences were obtained from stem cell memory CD4+ T cells from blood. The V and J genes are TRBV2 and TRBJ2-1; no definite D call. CDR3 sequence: CASSDERASYNEQFF. The CDR3 DNA sequence: TGTGCCAGCAGTGATGAGCGCGCGTCCTACAATGAGCAGTTCTTC.